These T cell receptor beta chains were read from a single sample in a study of T cell responses to AZD1222 COVID-19 vaccine. TCRdb keeps only in-frame clones here, not all; method: immunoSEQ multiplex PCR. The sample lists 150,000 to 200,000 clones; over 80% were seen once. This sample comprised peripheral blood, obtained on day 0 of AZD1222 vaccination. Receptor source: an adult in good health. CDR3s include the opening cysteine and the closing phenylalanine or tryptophan. A D gene is named only where the DNA matches it firmly. Clone size is given for some rows only: seen once, a few or many times, or a class if the clone is expanded.

14 | TRBJ2-3 | NA | TRBV5-4 | NA | TGTGCCAGCAGCTCGAGGTTGGGCGCAGATACGCAGTATTTT | CASSSRLGADTQYF
15 | TRBJ2-7 | TRBD1 | TRBV7-9 | NA | TGTGCCAGCAGCCTTAGCCGGACAGGTTCCTACGAGCAGTACTTC | CASSLSRTGSYEQYF
15 | TRBJ1-5 | TRBD1 | TRBV6-5 | NA | TGTGCCAGCAGTCAGACAGGGGGCGAGAATCAGCCCCAGCATTTT | CASSQTGGENQPQHF
14 | TRBJ1-1 | NA | TRBV7-3 | NA | TGTGCCAGCAGCCTAAGAGGGAGAAACACTGAAGCTTTCTTT | CASSLRGRNTEAFF
15 | TRBJ2-1 | TRBD2 | TRBV11-2 | NA | TGTGCCAGCAGCTTAGACCGGGGGGGAAGCAATGAGCAGTTCTTC | CASSLDRGGSNEQFF
14 | TRBJ1-5 | NA | TRBV7-9 | NA | TGTGCCAGCAGCCCAGGGGAGGGCAATCAGCCCCAGCATTTT | CASSPGEGNQPQHF
15 | TRBJ1-2 | NA | TRBV6-6 | NA | TGTGCCAGCAGTTACTCGATTATGGGGGGGGAAGGCTACACCTTC | CASSYSIMGGEGYTF
14 | TRBJ2-7 | TRBD2 | TRBV5-1 | NA | TGCGCCAGCAGCTCCCTAGCGGACTCCTACGAGCAGTACTTC | CASSSLADSYEQYF
14 | TRBJ1-2 | NA | TRBV5-6 | NA | TGTGCCAGCAGCCGGGCTACCAGGGGATCTGGCTACACCTTC | CASSRATRGSGYTF
15 | TRBJ2-1 | NA | TRBV28 | once | TGTGCCAGCAGTTTAGGCAGAAACACTTACAATGAGCAGTTCTTC | CASSLGRNTYNEQFF
16 | TRBJ2-1 | NA | TRBV7-8 | NA | TGTGCCAGCAGCTTAGTAGAAGTTTACTCCTACAATGAGCAGTTCTTC | CASSLVEVYSYNEQFF
11 | TRBJ2-1 | NA | TRBV5-1 | NA | TGCGCCAGCAGCTTCGGGGGTGAGCAGTTCTTC | CASSFGGEQFF
13 | TRBJ2-1 | NA | TRBV7-8 | once | TGTGCCAGCAGCTTTGCGGAGAACAATGAGCAGTTCTTC | CASSFAENNEQFF
16 | TRBJ1-1 | NA | TRBV3-1/TRBV3-2 | NA | TGTGCCAGCAGCCAGGGCGGTCCCTGGACGAACACTGAAGCTTTCTTT | CASSQGGPWTNTEAFF
15 | TRBJ2-7 | TRBD2 | TRBV5-1 | NA | TGCGCCAGCAGTAGGGAGGCTAGCGGGAGCAACGAGCAGTACTTC | CASSREASGSNEQYF
15 | TRBJ1-5 | NA | TRBV5-1 | NA | TGCGCCAGCAGCTTGGATGGGACTGTGAATCAGCCCCAGCATTTT | CASSLDGTVNQPQHF
14 | TRBJ1-1 | NA | TRBV18 | NA | TGTGCCAGCTCACCGGGACAAACGAACACTGAAGCTTTCTTT | CASSPGQTNTEAFF
15 | TRBJ1-1 | NA | TRBV7-9 | NA | TGTGCCAGCAGCCCTTGGACAGCAACTAACACTGAAGCTTTCTTT | CASSPWTATNTEAFF
16 | TRBJ2-7 | TRBD2 | TRBV5-6 | NA | TGTGCCAGCAGCTCCGGCCCGATAGCGGGAGCCCACGAGCAGTACTTC | CASSSGPIAGAHEQYF
12 | TRBJ2-7 | NA | TRBV12-3/TRBV12-4 | NA | TGTGCCAGCAGTTTTGGGCTCTACGAGCAGTACTTC | CASSFGLYEQYF
15 | TRBJ1-2 | TRBD1 | TRBV7-2 | NA | TGTGCCAGCAGCTTAGAGGCAGGGGGGGGCTATGGCTACACCTTC | CASSLEAGGGYGYTF
12 | TRBJ1-6 | NA | TRBV12-3/TRBV12-4 | once | TGTGCCAGCAGTGGCCAGGGATTACCCCTCCACTTT | CASSGQGLPLHF
12 | TRBJ1-1 | NA | TRBV30 | NA | TGTGCCTGGAGGGCGGGGAACACTGAAGCTTTCTTT | CAWRAGNTEAFF
13 | TRBJ1-3 | TRBD1 | TRBV29-1 | NA | TGCAGCGTTGCCATGGGACAGGGAAACACCATATATTTT | CSVAMGQGNTIYF
14 | TRBJ1-1 | NA | TRBV4-2 | NA | TGTGCCAGCAGCAGAGACAGGACGAACACTGAAGCTTTCTTT | CASSRDRTNTEAFF
19 | TRBJ1-6 | TRBD1 | TRBV18 | NA | TGTGCCAGCTCACCACCCGGGACAGGGGGAATCTCCTATAATTCACCCCTCCACTTT | CASSPPGTGGISYNSPLHF
14 | TRBJ1-2 | NA | TRBV7-2 | NA | TGTGCCAGCAGCTTAGCGGTCAGGGAGGGAGGCTACACCTTC | CASSLAVREGGYTF
16 | TRBJ2-4 | NA | TRBV30 | once | TGTGCCTCTAGACCTAAACAGGGTAATGCCAAAAACATTCAGTACTTC | CASRPKQGNAKNIQYF
15 | TRBJ2-7 | TRBD2 | TRBV29-1 | NA | TGCAGCGTCCCTGGGGGGACTAGCGGGACCTACGAGCAGTACTTC | CSVPGGTSGTYEQYF
15 | TRBJ1-1 | NA | TRBV28 | NA | TGTGCCAGCAGTCCTTTTAACATGCGAAACACTGAAGCTTTCTTT | CASSPFNMRNTEAFF
16 | TRBJ2-2 | TRBD2 | TRBV25-1 | NA | TGTGCCAGCAGTAAATCTAGCGGGAGAGGCACCGGGGAGCTGTTTTTT | CASSKSSGRGTGELFF
16 | TRBJ1-1 | NA | TRBV4-1 | NA | TGCGCCAGCAGCCAAGAATTAAGAATGCCTAGGGCTGAAGCTTTCTTT | CASSQELRMPRAEAFF
19 | TRBJ2-1 | NA | TRBV28 | NA | TGTGCCAGCAGTCCCTCTTCGGGCTACTACCCGGACAACAGGAATGAGCAGTTCTTC | CASSPSSGYYPDNRNEQFF
15 | TRBJ1-4 | NA | TRBV3-1/TRBV3-2 | NA | TGTGCCAGCAGCCAAAACTTCGGGGGTGGTGAAAAACTGTTTTTT | CASSQNFGGGEKLFF
12 | TRBJ1-2 | NA | TRBV21-1 | few | TGTGCCATCCCGCCCCTACCCAGGGGCTACACCTTC | CAIPPLPRGYTF
15 | TRBJ1-1 | NA | TRBV28 | NA | TGTGCCAGCAGTTTCTGGTCTGGGGGGAACACTGAAGCTTTCTTT | CASSFWSGGNTEAFF
12 | TRBJ2-3 | NA | TRBV6-6 | NA | TGTGCCAGCAGTAATCAGCTCGATACGCAGTATTTT | CASSNQLDTQYF
14 | TRBJ2-1 | TRBD2 | TRBV7-9 | NA | TGTGCCAGCAGCTGGACTAGCGGCCACAATGAGCAGTTCTTC | CASSWTSGHNEQFF
13 | TRBJ1-1 | NA | TRBV3-1/TRBV3-2 | NA | TGTGCCAGCAGCCAAATGTTGAACACTGAAGCTTTCTTT | CASSQMLNTEAFF
15 | TRBJ2-1 | NA | TRBV9 | once | TGTGCCAGCAGCGTACTGGGGACACCCTACAATGAGCAGTTCTTC | CASSVLGTPYNEQFF
17 | TRBJ1-2 | NA | TRBV13 | NA | TGTGCCAGCAGCTTAGGCCGGGGGGCAGGCGAGGACTATGGCTACACCTTC | CASSLGRGAGEDYGYTF
16 | TRBJ1-5 | TRBD1 | TRBV2 | NA | TGTGCCAGCAGACCAGACCCGGGACAGAAGAATCAGCCCCAGCATTTT | CASRPDPGQKNQPQHF
13 | TRBJ1-5 | NA | TRBV20-1 | NA | TGCAGTGCTAGTTTGGGGGCTAATCAGCCCCAGCATTTT | CSASLGANQPQHF
22 | TRBJ2-1 | TRBD2 | TRBV5-1 | NA | TGCGCCAGCAGCCAGAGGCCAACGGGGTTTTCTAGCGGGATTAGCTCCTACAATGAGCAGTTCTTC | CASSQRPTGFSSGISSYNEQFF
15 | TRBJ2-1 | NA | TRBV5-1 | NA | TGCGCCAGCAAATATGAGACAGGCAGGAACAATGAGCAGTTCTTC | CASKYETGRNNEQFF
18 | TRBJ1-3 | TRBD1 | TRBV12-5 | once | TGTGCTAGTGGTTTGGTATACCTCGACAGGGCATTTTTCTACACCATATATTTT | CASGLVYLDRAFFYTIYF
14 | TRBJ1-5 | NA | TRBV10-1 | NA | TGCGCCAGCAGTCCCGACAGCCTGAATCAGCCCCAGCATTTT | CASSPDSLNQPQHF
16 | TRBJ2-3 | NA | TRBV7-8 | once | TGTGCCAGCAGCCCCAGCGCAACGGGGGTTAGGGATACGCAGTATTTT | CASSPSATGVRDTQYF
16 | TRBJ1-3 | TRBD1 | TRBV7-9 | few | TGTGCCAGCAGCGGACAGGTGATTAAGGGTGGAAACACCATATATTTT | CASSGQVIKGGNTIYF
15 | TRBJ1-1 | TRBD1 | TRBV19 | NA | TGTGCCAGTAGTACGGGACAGGGGTTTAACACTGAAGCTTTCTTT | CASSTGQGFNTEAFF
15 | TRBJ1-5 | TRBD1 | TRBV30 | NA | TGTGCCTGGAGACAGGGGTTTGGTAGCAATCAGCCCCAGCATTTT | CAWRQGFGSNQPQHF
15 | TRBJ2-3 | TRBD2 | TRBV5-4 | NA | TGTGCCAGCAGAGGACTAGCGGGAGGCACAGATACGCAGTATTTT | CASRGLAGGTDTQYF
16 | TRBJ2-4 | NA | TRBV4-3 | NA | TGCGCCAGCAGCCAAGATATCTCGGGCGGAGTAAACATTCAGTACTTC | CASSQDISGGVNIQYF
14 | TRBJ1-1 | NA | TRBV11-2 | NA | TGTGCCAGCAGCTTGGCACGCGACAACACTGAAGCTTTCTTT | CASSLARDNTEAFF
18 | TRBJ2-6 | NA | TRBV3-1/TRBV3-2 | NA | TGTGCCAGCAGCCCTACAGTCGGGACCCGCTCTGGGGCCAACGTCCTGACTTTC | CASSPTVGTRSGANVLTF
12 | TRBJ2-7 | NA | TRBV11-2 | once | TGTGCCACCTCCGCGCACCTCTACGAGCAGTACTTC | CATSAHLYEQYF
13 | TRBJ1-1 | NA | TRBV3-1/TRBV3-2 | NA | TGTGCCAGCAGCTTGTTGTTGGGCACTGAAGCTTTCTTT | CASSLLLGTEAFF
17 | TRBJ2-7 | TRBD2 | TRBV11-2 | once | TGTGCCAGCAGCTTGGGTTTTGGGCGGGAGGTCTCCTACGAGCAGTACTTC | CASSLGFGREVSYEQYF
13 | TRBJ1-2 | NA | TRBV28 | NA | TGTGCCACCGGGGGAGGAGGGGGCTATGGCTACACCTTC | CATGGGGGYGYTF
15 | TRBJ2-3 | NA | TRBV25-1 | NA | TGTGCCAGCAGTGGGTTAGCGGATAGCACAGATACGCAGTATTTT | CASSGLADSTDTQYF